These T cell receptor beta chains were read from a single sample in a study of human T cells and chemical hapten exposure. TCRdb reprocessed the RACE reads via MiXCR and lists one record per CDR3 protein. The sample has tens of thousands of distinct CDR3 sequences; 10% are singletons. Sequencing was performed on whole blood, taken in connection with sensitization to the hapten diphenylcyclopropenone (DPC). Every receptor here comes from a woman aged 45-60 years with alopecia areata. Some clones in this sample may be carry-over from other donors' samples. The CDR3 runs from the conserved cysteine through the conserved F or W. Each record gives: clone size, J gene, V gene, D gene, CDR3 protein, CDR3 DNA. The D gene is left open where the match is weak. The listing skips clone size in some rows; elsewhere it reads once, few, many or a size class.

-,TRBJ1-5,TRBV27,-,CASSLGGLQPQHF,TGTGCCAGCAGTTTAGGGGGGCTACAGCCCCAGCATTTT
-,TRBJ2-2,TRBV19,-,CASRNGPPTGTGELFF,TGTGCCAGTAGAAATGGACCACCGACCGGCACCGGGGAGCTGTTTTTT
many,TRBJ1-5,TRBV14,-,CASSQGGRGNQPQHF,TGTGCCAGCAGCCAAGGAGGGCGGGGAAATCAGCCCCAGCATTTT
-,TRBJ2-1,TRBV12-5,TRBD2,CASGLLETSDNEQFF,TGTGCTAGTGGTTTGTTGGAGACTAGCGACAATGAGCAGTTCTTC
few,TRBJ1-4,TRBV14,-,CASSQVGWSGEKLFF,TGTGCCAGCAGCCAAGTAGGCTGGTCTGGTGAAAAACTGTTTTTT
few,TRBJ2-1,TRBV12-3/TRBV12-4,TRBD1,CASSFSGTGFNEQFF,TGTGCCAGCAGTTTCTCCGGGACAGGGTTTAATGAGCAGTTCTTC
-,TRBJ2-1,TRBV6-4,-,CASSRGSSSYNEQFF,TGTGCCAGCAGTCGGGGCAGTAGCTCCTACAATGAGCAGTTCTTC
-,TRBJ1-2,TRBV7-8,-,CASSLRDYGYTF,TGTGCCAGCAGCTTGAGAGACTATGGCTACACCTTC
-,TRBJ2-5,TRBV29-1,-,CSVDSGQLETQYF,TGCAGCGTTGACTCGGGACAATTAGAGACCCAGTACTTC
-,TRBJ2-1,TRBV15,-,CDTSPRESYNEQFF,TGTGACACCAGCCCGAGGGAGTCCTACAATGAGCAGTTCTTC
few,TRBJ2-3,TRBV12-3/TRBV12-4,-,CASSASRRRTQYF,TGTGCCAGCAGTGCGTCCCGACGGCGGACGCAGTATTTT